The clone carrying this T cell receptor beta chain came up a few times. The data derive from a study of blood T cells in healthy people across ages. Each sample gave at least 6.5 million isolated PBMCs. Samples each yielded at least 6 micrograms of total RNA. Primed by a sample-barcoded 5' primer and a J-beta primer mix, a second PCR proceeded for about 7 to 11 cycles. In TCRdb, the 5' RACE reads were re-called with MiXCR into one record per CDR3 protein. The sample includes hundreds of thousands of distinct CDR3 sequences, 20% to 25% seen only once; the top ten take under 10%. The CDR3 is 13 residues long. The germline V gene encodes CDR1 DFQATT and CDR2 SNEGSKA (reference sequence). V gave up 2 bases and J gave up 5 bases; unmatched junction bases: 4. The same data also went into a second study, on T cells of mothers and their children. That work states: When the second PCR was run, its M1S primer added sample barcodes and 2-4 random nucleotides.

The chain uses TRBV20-1 and TRBJ2-7; 9 bases are shared with TRBD1. What was sequenced was blood. The TCR originated in a boy aged 10-17 years in good health. CDR3 loop: CSARQTGGHEQYF. CDR3 nucleotide sequence: TGCAGTGCTAGACAAACAGGGGGCCACGAGCAGTACTTC.